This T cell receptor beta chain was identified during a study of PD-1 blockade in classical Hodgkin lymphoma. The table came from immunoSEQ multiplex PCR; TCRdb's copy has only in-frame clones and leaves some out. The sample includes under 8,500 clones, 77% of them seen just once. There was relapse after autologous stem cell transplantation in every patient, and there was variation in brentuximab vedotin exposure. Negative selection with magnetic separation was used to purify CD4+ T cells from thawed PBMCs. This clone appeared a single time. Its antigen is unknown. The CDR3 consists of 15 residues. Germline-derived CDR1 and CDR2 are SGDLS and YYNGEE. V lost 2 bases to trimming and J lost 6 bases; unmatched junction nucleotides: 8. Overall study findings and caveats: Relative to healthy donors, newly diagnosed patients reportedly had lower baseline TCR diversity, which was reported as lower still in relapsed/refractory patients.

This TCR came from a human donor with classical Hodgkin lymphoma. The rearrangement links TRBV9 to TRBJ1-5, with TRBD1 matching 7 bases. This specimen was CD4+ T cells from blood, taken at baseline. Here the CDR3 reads CASSVRGGLGQPQHF. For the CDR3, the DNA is TGTGCCAGCAGCGTTAGAGGGGGCCTGGGTCAGCCCCAGCATTTT.